These 25 T cell receptor beta chains came from one sample sequenced in a study of T cell clonality in common variable immunodeficiency (dated by TCRdb to about 2015). Library construction relied on the immunoSEQ multiplex PCR assay. Drawn from immuneACCESS, this table holds only the in-frame rearrangements with V and J called that TCRdb kept. Clones are partly lost; checked studies trace under half to an unresolved V gene and leave the rest unexplained. The sample records approximately 52,000 clones, none occurring a single time. The ten most abundant clones make up 3.4% of the sample. The source material was peripheral blood mononuclear cells. Receptors originate from a person aged 18 to 70 in good health.

The table lists this clone with many counts. CDR3 DNA, as far as it was read: TGTGCCAGTAGTATAGATCCGGACAGGGGGACTGAA. This gives the protein CASSIDPDRGTE. The whole CDR3 is CASSIDPDRGTEAFF. This chain connects TRBV19 to TRBJ1-1; 10 bases are shared with TRBD1. The read gets to within 3 residues of the CDR3 end, and the germline J gene fills in the rest. CDR3 size: 15 residues. Losses at the gene ends were 0 bases for V and 5 bases for J; bases not matched to a gene: 3. Germline loops: CDR1 LNHDA, CDR2 SQIVND (reference sequence).

This clone was observed many times. The CDR3 end is not reached by the read, which stops 3 residues before it; the germline J gene fills it in. The genes are TRBV2 and TRBJ2-2, with 11 bases matching TRBD2. CDR1 is SNHLY, CDR2 FYNNEI, per germline. The CDR3 length is 16 residues. Germline trimming cut 5 bases from V and 1 base from J; bases unmatched to any gene: 3. This chain's CDR3 is CASSFTSGRNTGELFF. The DNA read from the CDR3 is TGTGCCAGCAGTTTCACTAGCGGGAGGAACACCGGGGAG.

This clone was counted ten times or more. The read is 3 residues too short to cover the CDR3 end, so that end is filled in from the germline J gene. The chain joins TRBV5-1 to TRBJ1-1; D uncertain. Germline V gene data show CDR1 as SGHRS and CDR2 as YFSETQ. This CDR3 has 13 residues. The covered CDR3 bases are TGCGCCAGCAGCTTGGCCGGGTACGACGAA. This gives the protein CASSLAGYDE. The whole CDR3 protein is CASSLAGYDEAFF.

This clone has at least ten counts. The DNA ends 3 residues before the CDR3 does, and the rest of the CDR3 is filled in from the germline J gene. The chain links TRBV20-1 to TRBJ2-2, with D perhaps TRBD1 (5 bases). Germline V gene data show CDR1 as DFQATT and CDR2 as SNEGSKA (reference sequence). The CDR3 is 13 amino acids. The CDR3 region is CSARRTSNEKLFF. The DNA read from the CDR3 is TGCAGTGCTAGACGGACATCTAATGAAAAG.

This clone has a count of ten or more. The sequenced fragment ends 3 residues before the CDR3 boundary, so the rest is inferred from the germline J gene. This chain uses TRBV5-1 with TRBJ2-5; no definite D call. Trimming took 0 bases from V and 1 from J, leaving 7 bases between them. CDR1 and CDR2 from the germline V gene are SGHRS and YFSETQ. CDR3 size: 14 residues. This chain's CDR3 is CASSLGAIQETQYF. CDR3 DNA (partial): TGCGCCAGCAGCTTGGGGGCTATCCAAGAGACC.

This clone appeared many times. The read falls 3 residues short of the CDR3 end, and the missing part is taken from the germline J gene. The V gene is TRBV19, the J gene TRBJ2-7, with D possibly being TRBD2 (6 bases). Germline V gene data show CDR1 as LNHDA and CDR2 as SQIVND (reference sequence). Trimming took 5 bases from V and 2 from J, leaving 13 bases between them. The CDR3 covers 14 residues. CDR3 loop: CASSARDLTYEQYF. CDR3 DNA (partial): TGTGCCAGTAGTGCCCGGGACTTAACCTACGAG.

This clone was recorded at least ten times. Coverage ceases 3 residues before the CDR3 finishes, and the germline J gene fills in the end. This rearrangement joins TRBV6-2 or TRBV6-3 to TRBJ2-3, with TRBD2 identical over 7 bases. V dropped 2 bases and J dropped 2; count of bases not matched to a gene: 1. The CDR3 has 14 residues. Germline V lookup: CDR1 MNHEY, CDR2 SVGEGT. The CDR3 loop is CASSYGGVTDTQYF. CDR3 DNA, as far as it was read: TGTGCCAGCAGTTACGGGGGGGTCACAGATACG.

This clone was found many times. The read ends 3 residues early relative to the CDR3; the germline J gene fills the gap. The V gene is TRBV13, the J gene TRBJ2-3; 7 bases align to TRBD2. CDR1 is PRHDT, CDR2 FYEKMQ, per germline (reference sequence). V lost 4 bases, J lost 5 bases, and 0 bases stayed unmatched. This CDR3 has 12 residues. CDR3 DNA (partial): TGTGCCAGCAGCTGGGGGGGAGATACG. It encodes CASSWGGDT. The complete CDR3 reads CASSWGGDTQYF.

At least ten counts were recorded for this clone. The read ends 3 residues before the CDR3 terminus; that terminus is restored from the germline J gene. The chain carries TRBV7-6 and TRBJ2-1, with a possible D match to TRBD1 (5 bases). Germline V gene data show CDR1 as SGHVS and CDR2 as FNYEAQ. Trimming stripped 1 base from V and 2 bases from J, with 9 bases between. This CDR3 comprises 15 residues. Partial CDR3 DNA: TGTGCCAGCAGCTTAGAACAGGCAACCTACAATGAG. This sequence encodes CASSLEQATYNE. In full, the CDR3 reads CASSLEQATYNEQFF.

This clone was counted at least ten times. The read comes to an end 3 residues before the CDR3 does, leaving the germline J gene to fill in the end. The chain couples TRBV7-2 to TRBJ2-3, with 7 bases matching TRBD2. Losses at the gene ends were 3 bases for V and 3 bases for J; bases not matched to a gene: 6. CDR1 SGHTA and CDR2 FQGNSA come from the germline V gene. There are 15 residues in the CDR3. The CDR3 reads CASSLVSGVTDTQYF. The CDR3 DNA, read in part, is TGTGCCAGCAGCTTGGTCAGCGGGGTTACAGATACG. The variable domain in full, completed from reference TRBV7-2 and TRBJ2-3, reads GAGVSQSPSNKVTEKGKDVELRCDPISGHTALYWYRQSLGQGLEFLIYFQGNSAPDKSGLPSDRFSAERTGGSVSTLTIQRTQQEDSAVYLCASSLVSGVTDTQYFGPGTRLTVL.

This clone was found many times. The read gets to within 3 residues of the CDR3 end, and the germline J gene fills in the rest. The chain has TRBV5-1 and TRBJ1-2; TRBD1 agrees at 12 bases. Germline lookup yields CDR1 SGHRS and CDR2 YFSETQ. CDR3 length equals 15 residues. After removal of 4 bases from V and 5 bases from J, the junction contained 6 bases not matched to a gene. The sequenced CDR3 bases are TGCGCCAGCAGCGAGGGGGGACAGGGGGCGTATGGC. Translation gives CASSEGGQGAYG. The whole CDR3 sequence is CASSEGGQGAYGYTF.

This clone was seen many times. The CDR3 goes on 3 residues after the read ends, and that part is filled in from the germline J gene. The chain recombines TRBV18 with TRBJ1-4; perhaps TRBD1 as D (5 bases). This CDR3 contains 12 residues. V lost 5 bases to trimming and J lost 6 bases, with 7 bases between them. The germline V gene encodes CDR1 KGHSH and CDR2 LQKENI. The CDR3 bases that were read are TGTGCCAGCTCAAGAGGGGATGAAAAA. Its protein product is CASSRGDEK. The CDR3 reads in full as CASSRGDEKLFF.

This clone appeared many times. The read halts 3 residues ahead of the CDR3 end, with the missing end drawn from the germline J gene. This chain links TRBV29-1 with TRBJ1-2; D not certain. V was trimmed by 8 bases and J by 7 bases, leaving 11 bases between them. Per germline, CDR1 SQVTM and CDR2 ANQGSEA. The CDR3 has 10 residues. The CDR3 loop is CSSVEGGYTF. The part of the CDR3 DNA that was read is TGCAGCTCCGTCGAGGGTGGC.

Points on this clone: A far larger clone lies a single base away; this is likely a read error. From the germline J gene comes the end of the CDR3, since the read stops 3 residues before it. The V gene is TRBV30, the J gene TRBJ2-1, with 15 bases fitting TRBD2. The length of the CDR3 is 17 residues. With V trimmed by 5 bases and J by 8 bases, 13 bases remained unmatched. The germline V gene has CDR1 GTSNPN and CDR2 SVGIG (reference sequence). CDR3 bases read: TGTGCCTGGCTGACTCCGGGACTAGCGGGAGGACGGGATGAG. As protein: CAWLTPGLAGGRDE. The CDR3 reads in full as CAWLTPGLAGGRDEQFF.

This clone appeared many times. CDR3 sequence reads: CASSLANNQPQHF. The CDR3 bases that were read are TGTGCCAGCAGCTTAGCCAACAATCAGCCC. The rearrangement joins TRBV7-2 to TRBJ1-5; the D is unclear. Read coverage stops 3 residues before the CDR3 terminus; the germline J gene supplies the remainder. Between the trimmed V and J ends, which lost 0 bases and 3 bases, there was a span of 3 bases. The CDR3 covers 13 residues. Germline V gene lookup returns CDR1 SGHTA and CDR2 FQGNSA.

On this clone: Read coverage stops 3 residues before the CDR3 terminus; the germline J gene supplies the remainder. The chain uses TRBV5-6 and TRBJ2-7, with D maybe TRBD1 (6 bases). Per germline, CDR1 SGHDT and CDR2 YYEEEE. The V and J ends lost 0 bases and 2 bases respectively, with 12 bases between them. The CDR3 length is 15 residues. The CDR3 protein is CASSLGPDRPYEQYF. The CDR3 DNA, read in part, is TGTGCCAGCAGCTTGGGCCCGGACAGACCCTACGAG. The whole variable domain, remainder taken from reference TRBV5-6 and TRBJ2-7, is DAGVTQSPTHLIKTRGQQVTLRCSPKSGHDTVSWYQQALGQGPQFIFQYYEEEERQRGNFPDRFSGHQFPNYSSELNVNALLLGDSALYLCASSLGPDRPYEQYFGPGTRLTVT.

This clone was recorded many times. The read ends 3 residues shy of where the CDR3 ends; the end is completed using the germline J gene. The chain combines TRBV4-2 with TRBJ2-7, with D possibly being TRBD2 (5 bases). This CDR3 region has 16 residues. V was shortened by 0 bases and J by 1 base, with 13 bases between the two germline ends. Per the germline V gene, CDR1 is LGHNA and CDR2 is YNFKEQ. CDR3 bases read: TGTGCCAGCAGCCAAGAACTAGTGGGCCTTTCCTACGAG. Translation gives CASSQELVGLSYE. The full CDR3 sequence reads CASSQELVGLSYEQYF.

This clone has ten or more counts. Sequencing ends 3 residues short of the CDR3 end; the germline J gene provides the rest. The V gene is TRBV18, the J gene TRBJ1-2, with 11 bases identical to TRBD1. The CDR3 has 15 amino acids. The J segment lost 3 bases and the V segment lost 5 bases, leaving 5 bases of the junction unmatched. Per germline, CDR1 KGHSH and CDR2 LQKENI. CDR3 DNA, as far as it was read: TGTGCCAGCTCAAGGACAGGGGGCAAAGACTATGGC. Amino acids: CASSRTGGKDYG. The full CDR3 protein reads CASSRTGGKDYGYTF.

About this clone itself: The read terminates 3 residues before the CDR3 end, so the remaining end is supplied by the germline J gene. The V and J genes are TRBV2 and TRBJ1-1, with D possibly being TRBD1 (6 bases). This CDR3 has 14 residues. Germline V gene lookup returns CDR1 SNHLY and CDR2 FYNNEI. Trimming shortened V by 6 bases and J by 0 bases, and 11 bases separated the two germline ends. The CDR3 here is CASRAQGLNTEAFF. The CDR3 bases that were read are TGTGCCAGCAGGGCACAGGGATTGAACACTGAA.

This clone was counted at least ten times. Read sequence stops 3 residues before the CDR3 end, and the germline J gene provides the missing end. The J gene is TRBJ2-1, the V gene TRBV10-3; D is ambiguous. The CDR3 consists of 14 residues. Trimming cost V 0 bases and J 0 bases, with 3 bases left between them. The germline gives CDR1 ENHRY, CDR2 SYGVKD. The sequenced CDR3 bases are TGTGCCATCAGTGAGTCCATCTCCTACAATGAG. It codes for CAISESISYNE. The full-length CDR3 reads as CAISESISYNEQFF.

About this clone itself: The read gets to within 3 residues of the CDR3 end, and the germline J gene fills in the rest. This sequence joins TRBV5-1 and TRBJ2-7, with TRBD2 matching 8 bases. CDR1 and CDR2 from the germline V gene are SGHRS and YFSETQ. There are 15 residues in the CDR3. The J segment lost 2 bases and the V segment lost 4 bases, leaving 8 bases of the junction unmatched. The sequenced CDR3 bases are TGCGCCAGCAGCCGGGAGCGGGAGCTCACCTACGAG. Translating gives CASSRERELTYE. The whole CDR3 region reads CASSRERELTYEQYF.

This clone was detected many times. The read gets to within 3 residues of the CDR3 end, and the germline J gene fills in the rest. The J gene is TRBJ2-3, the V gene TRBV12-3 or TRBV12-4, with D tentatively TRBD2 (6 bases). The CDR3 sequence is 17 residues long. V gave up 0 bases and J gave up 4 bases, with 17 bases separating them. CDR3 loop: CASSLAQRGLRADTQYF. The sequenced part of the CDR3 DNA is TGTGCCAGCAGTTTAGCGCAACGGGGACTTAGGGCAGATACG.

There are many counts of this clone. The CDR3 loop is CASSSISRGPEYGYTF. Incomplete CDR3 DNA: TGTGCCAGCAGTAGTATTTCCAGGGGGCCAGAATATGGC. The chain employs TRBV6-2 or TRBV6-3 and TRBJ1-2; 8 nucleotides line up with TRBD1. Sequencing ends 3 residues short of the CDR3 end; the germline J gene provides the rest. Trimming took 5 bases from V and 5 from J; bases not matched to a gene: 13. This CDR3 region has 16 residues. The germline V gene has CDR1 MNHEY and CDR2 SVGEGT.

This clone appeared many times. The read falls 3 residues short of the CDR3 end, and the missing part is taken from the germline J gene. The chain couples TRBV29-1 to TRBJ2-3; TRBD2 aligns across 9 bases. V was clipped by 5 bases and J by 5 bases; unmatched bases: 11. The CDR3 is 15 residues long. Germline CDR1 and CDR2: SQVTM and ANQGSEA. The DNA read from the CDR3 is TGCAGCGTTATCTTAGCGGGAGCGGCCCTAGATACG. This gives the protein CSVILAGAALDT. The full-length CDR3 reads as CSVILAGAALDTQYF.

This clone was seen ten or more times. CDR3 amino acids: CASSESPCEGVRPNEKLFF. The part of the CDR3 DNA that was read is TGCGCCAGCAGTGAGAGCCCCTGTGAGGGGGTAAGGCCTAATGAAAAA. The chain carries TRBV10-1 and TRBJ1-4, with D perhaps TRBD1 (6 bases). The DNA ends 3 residues before the CDR3 does, and the rest of the CDR3 is filled in from the germline J gene. Trimming left V 2 bases short and J 3 bases short, with 22 bases between. The CDR3 contains 19 residues. Germline V CDR1 and CDR2: WNHNN, SYGVQD (reference sequence).